Listed below are T cell receptor beta chains from one sample, sequenced in a study of blood T cell repertoires in COVID-19. The table came from immunoSEQ multiplex PCR; TCRdb's copy has only in-frame clones and leaves some out. Among about 220,000 clones listed, around four fifths were seen once. Sequencing was performed on peripheral blood. The origin of the receptors is a woman aged 55-70 years who had recovered from COVID-19. CDR3s include the opening cysteine and the closing phenylalanine or tryptophan.

v_gene: TRBV6-5
CDR3aa: CASSPRGSGETQYF

v_gene: TRBV3-1/TRBV3-2
CDR3aa: CASSQADRGPKFF

v_gene: TRBV6-5
CDR3aa: CASSYTAGDNEQFF

v_gene: TRBV19
CDR3aa: CASSIPGGSSYNEQFF

v_gene: TRBV7-2
CDR3aa: CASSPPQGTVQETQYF

v_gene: TRBV2
CDR3aa: CASSEEGDSQRNTDTQYF

v_gene: TRBV5-7
CDR3aa: CASKLTGDGSNQPQHF

v_gene: TRBV7-8
CDR3aa: CASSSPTAYTEAFF

v_gene: TRBV5-3
CDR3aa: CARSLARDRALYEQYF

v_gene: TRBV2
CDR3aa: CASSETGGAGTEAFF

v_gene: TRBV7-3
CDR3aa: CASSSYYTSGADTQYF

v_gene: TRBV30
CDR3aa: CAWSPNYEQYF

v_gene: TRBV27
CDR3aa: CASSPSYGTEAFF

v_gene: TRBV7-2
CDR3aa: CASSLEASGGEPQETQYF

v_gene: TRBV15
CDR3aa: CAASSPRGRQETQYF

v_gene: TRBV5-1
CDR3aa: CASSLAGTGRDGELFF

v_gene: TRBV11-2
CDR3aa: CASSFTGEETQYF

v_gene: TRBV7-9
CDR3aa: CASSLLSYPDTEAFF

v_gene: TRBV4-2
CDR3aa: CASSQTNSYSNQPQHF

v_gene: TRBV5-1
CDR3aa: CASSLVSSGNTIYF

v_gene: TRBV2
CDR3aa: CASSEDRGYGGYTF

v_gene: TRBV19
CDR3aa: CASSIDRGGAGELFF

v_gene: TRBV5-4
CDR3aa: CASSTSPQGIYGYGYTF

v_gene: TRBV6-2/TRBV6-3
CDR3aa: CASSYSGHGFDEQFF

v_gene: TRBV7-2
CDR3aa: CASSSRTDFYNEQFF

v_gene: TRBV21-1
CDR3aa: CASSKGREGDEQYF

v_gene: TRBV3-1/TRBV3-2
CDR3aa: CASSQDLTGNQPQHF

v_gene: TRBV7-9
CDR3aa: CASSTGTSEAPDTQYF

v_gene: TRBV9
CDR3aa: CASRGQGLNTEAFF

v_gene: TRBV6-5
CDR3aa: CASRASVGNQPQHF

v_gene: TRBV11-2
CDR3aa: CASSLFSLAGNNEQFF

v_gene: TRBV5-4
CDR3aa: CASSFDRVTEAFF

v_gene: TRBV3-1/TRBV3-2
CDR3aa: CASSQRVYGYTF

v_gene: TRBV7-3
CDR3aa: CASKLAGGPNEQFF

v_gene: TRBV2
CDR3aa: CASSGTGPYGYTF

v_gene: TRBV4-1
CDR3aa: CASSRVAGGAETQYF

v_gene: TRBV30
CDR3aa: CAWGTGVGYGYTF

v_gene: TRBV18
CDR3aa: CASSPPRATESEAFF

v_gene: TRBV29-1
CDR3aa: CSVEDPRTLTDTQYF

v_gene: TRBV3-1/TRBV3-2
CDR3aa: CASSQGTSGGPQYF

v_gene: TRBV6-5
CDR3aa: CASSYEGRSYGYTF

v_gene: TRBV10-3
CDR3aa: CAISEGGSSPSTEAFF

v_gene: TRBV11-2
CDR3aa: CASSSAGTGGYEQYF

v_gene: TRBV7-3
CDR3aa: CASSLNPLGTSTDIGDGYTF

v_gene: TRBV7-6
CDR3aa: CASSPGDRGNTQYF

v_gene: TRBV6-5
CDR3aa: CASGRGSMNTEAFF

v_gene: TRBV19
CDR3aa: CASSKDRSSYNEQFF

v_gene: TRBV3-1/TRBV3-2
CDR3aa: CASSLRDRGDEKLFF

v_gene: TRBV18
CDR3aa: CASSPRLGAESNQPQHF

v_gene: TRBV5-5
CDR3aa: CASSLAGQGGDYEQYF

v_gene: TRBV4-1
CDR3aa: CASSQWDRGSGNTIYF

v_gene: TRBV6-5
CDR3aa: CASGSDRGGWGYTF

v_gene: TRBV7-6
CDR3aa: CASSPEQGLVYEQYF

v_gene: TRBV7-9
CDR3aa: CASSVGTGISGNTIYF

v_gene: TRBV5-4
CDR3aa: CASSFGGQGAFDTGELFF

v_gene: TRBV6-6
CDR3aa: CASTLQGASSYEQYF

v_gene: TRBV19
CDR3aa: CASSPDRVGYGYTF

v_gene: TRBV16
CDR3aa: CASQDNEQFF

v_gene: TRBV5-1
CDR3aa: CASSLGVSGANVLTF